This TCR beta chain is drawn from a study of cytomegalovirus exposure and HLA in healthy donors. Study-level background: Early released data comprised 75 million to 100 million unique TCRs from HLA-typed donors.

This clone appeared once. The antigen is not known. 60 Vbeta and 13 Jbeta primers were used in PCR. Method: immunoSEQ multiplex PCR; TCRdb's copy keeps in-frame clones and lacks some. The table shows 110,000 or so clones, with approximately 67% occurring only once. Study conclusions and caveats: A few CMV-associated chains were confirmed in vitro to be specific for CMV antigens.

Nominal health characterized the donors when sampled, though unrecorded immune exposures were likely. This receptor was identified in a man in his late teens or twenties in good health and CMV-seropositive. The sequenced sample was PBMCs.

The CDR3 nucleotides are TGTGCCAGCAGTTTATCCCCCCTATTTGCGGGGGGTCCCACAGATACGCAGTATTTT. Its translation: CASSLSPLFAGGPTDTQYF. The chain uses TRBV27 and TRBJ2-3, with 8 bases that match TRBD2. With V trimmed by 0 bases and J by 2 bases, 13 bases remained unmatched. The CDR3 loop spans 19 amino acids. The germline gives CDR1 MNHEY, CDR2 SMNVEV (reference sequence).